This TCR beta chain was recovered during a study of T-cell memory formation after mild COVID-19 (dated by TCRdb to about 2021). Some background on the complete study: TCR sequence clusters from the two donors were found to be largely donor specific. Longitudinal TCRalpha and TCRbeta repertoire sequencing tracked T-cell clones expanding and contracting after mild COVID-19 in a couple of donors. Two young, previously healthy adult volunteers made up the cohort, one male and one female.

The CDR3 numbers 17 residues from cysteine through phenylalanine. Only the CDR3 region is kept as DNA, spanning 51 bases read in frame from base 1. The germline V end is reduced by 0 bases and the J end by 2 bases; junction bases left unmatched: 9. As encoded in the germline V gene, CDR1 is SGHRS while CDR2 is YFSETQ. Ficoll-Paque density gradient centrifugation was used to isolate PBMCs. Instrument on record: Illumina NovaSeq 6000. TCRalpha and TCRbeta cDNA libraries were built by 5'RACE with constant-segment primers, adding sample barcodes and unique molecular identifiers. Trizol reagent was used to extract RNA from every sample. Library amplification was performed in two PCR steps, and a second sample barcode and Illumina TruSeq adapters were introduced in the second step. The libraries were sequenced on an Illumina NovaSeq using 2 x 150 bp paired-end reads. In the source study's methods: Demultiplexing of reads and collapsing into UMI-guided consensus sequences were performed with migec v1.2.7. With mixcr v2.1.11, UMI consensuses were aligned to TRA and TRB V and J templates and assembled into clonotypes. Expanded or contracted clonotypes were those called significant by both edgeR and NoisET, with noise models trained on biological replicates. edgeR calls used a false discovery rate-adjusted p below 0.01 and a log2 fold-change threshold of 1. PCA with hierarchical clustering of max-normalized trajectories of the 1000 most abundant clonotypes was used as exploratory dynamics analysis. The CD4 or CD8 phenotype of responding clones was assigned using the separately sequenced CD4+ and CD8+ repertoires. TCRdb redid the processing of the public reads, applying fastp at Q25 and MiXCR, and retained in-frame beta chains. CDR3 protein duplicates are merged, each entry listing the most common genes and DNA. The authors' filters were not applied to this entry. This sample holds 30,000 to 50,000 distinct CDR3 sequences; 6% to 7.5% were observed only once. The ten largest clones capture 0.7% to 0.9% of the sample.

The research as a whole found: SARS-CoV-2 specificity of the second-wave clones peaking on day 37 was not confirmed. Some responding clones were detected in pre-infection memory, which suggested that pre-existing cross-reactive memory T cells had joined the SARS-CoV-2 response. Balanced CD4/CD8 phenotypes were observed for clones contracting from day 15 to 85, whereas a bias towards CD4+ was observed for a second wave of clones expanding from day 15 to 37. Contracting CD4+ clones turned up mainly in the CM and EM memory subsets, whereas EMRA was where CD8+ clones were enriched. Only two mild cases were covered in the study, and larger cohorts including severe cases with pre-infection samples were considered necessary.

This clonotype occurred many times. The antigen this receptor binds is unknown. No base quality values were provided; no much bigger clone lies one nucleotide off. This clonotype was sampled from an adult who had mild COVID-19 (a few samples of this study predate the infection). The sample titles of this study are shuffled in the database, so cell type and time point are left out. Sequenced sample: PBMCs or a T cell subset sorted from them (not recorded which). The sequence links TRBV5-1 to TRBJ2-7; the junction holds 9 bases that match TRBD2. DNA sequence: TGCGCCAGCAGCTTGGGAGCGGGGGGCAAAATCACCTACGAGCAGTACTTC. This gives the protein CASSLGAGGKITYEQYF.